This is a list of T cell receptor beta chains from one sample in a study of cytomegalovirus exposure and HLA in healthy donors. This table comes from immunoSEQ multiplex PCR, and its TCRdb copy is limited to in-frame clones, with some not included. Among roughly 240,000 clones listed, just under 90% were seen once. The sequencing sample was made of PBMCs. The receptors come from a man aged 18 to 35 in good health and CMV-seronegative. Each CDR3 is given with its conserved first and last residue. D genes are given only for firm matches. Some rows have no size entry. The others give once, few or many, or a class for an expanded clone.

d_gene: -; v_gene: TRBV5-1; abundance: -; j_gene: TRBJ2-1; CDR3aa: CASSLDPSSYNEQFF; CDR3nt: TGCGCCAGCAGCTTGGATCCTTCTTCCTACAATGAGCAGTTCTTC
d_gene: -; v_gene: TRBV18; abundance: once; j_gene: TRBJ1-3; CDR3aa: CASLFGQLSSGNTIYF; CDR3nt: TGTGCCAGCCTGTTTGGACAGTTGAGCTCTGGAAACACCATATATTTT
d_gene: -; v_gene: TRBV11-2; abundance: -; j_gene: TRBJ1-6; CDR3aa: CASSLAVVAYSYNSPLHF; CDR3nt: TGTGCCAGCAGCTTAGCGGTGGTCGCCTACTCCTATAATTCACCCCTCCACTTT
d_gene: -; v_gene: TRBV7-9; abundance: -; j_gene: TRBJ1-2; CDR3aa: CASSLRPVEGASDNGYTF; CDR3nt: TGTGCCAGCAGCTTACGACCGGTTGAGGGCGCCTCTGACAATGGCTACACCTTC
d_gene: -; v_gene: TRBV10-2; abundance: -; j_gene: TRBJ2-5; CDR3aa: CASSMGQETQYF; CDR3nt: TGCGCCAGCAGCATGGGCCAGGAGACCCAGTACTTC
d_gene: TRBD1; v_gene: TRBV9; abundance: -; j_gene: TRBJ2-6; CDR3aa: CASSAGTGMAGANVLTF; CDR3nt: TGTGCCAGCAGCGCAGGGACAGGGATGGCTGGGGCCAACGTCCTGACTTTC
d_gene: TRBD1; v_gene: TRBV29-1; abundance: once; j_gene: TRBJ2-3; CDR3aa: CSAKDRVIADTQYF; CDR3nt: TGCAGCGCAAAAGACAGGGTGATTGCAGATACGCAGTATTTT
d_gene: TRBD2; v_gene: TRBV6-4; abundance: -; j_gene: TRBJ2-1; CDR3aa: CASATDGGGYNEQFF; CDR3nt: TGTGCCAGCGCAACAGATGGCGGGGGCTACAATGAGCAGTTCTTC
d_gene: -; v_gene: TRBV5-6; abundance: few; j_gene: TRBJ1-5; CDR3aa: CASSPSGTQNQPQHF; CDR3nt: TGTGCCAGCAGCCCCTCGGGGACTCAAAATCAGCCCCAGCATTTT
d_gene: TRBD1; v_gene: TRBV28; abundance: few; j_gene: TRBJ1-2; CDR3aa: CASSLNRQGSGYGYTF; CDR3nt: TGTGCCAGCAGTTTAAATCGACAGGGCTCTGGCTATGGCTACACCTTC
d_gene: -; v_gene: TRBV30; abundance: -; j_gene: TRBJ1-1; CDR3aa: CAWSQEDTPAREAFF; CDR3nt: TGTGCCTGGAGTCAAGAGGACACCCCGGCGCGTGAAGCTTTCTTT
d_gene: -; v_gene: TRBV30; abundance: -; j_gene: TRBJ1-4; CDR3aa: CAWSVTAGKLFF; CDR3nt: TGTGCCTGGAGTGTAACCGCGGGGAAACTGTTTTTT
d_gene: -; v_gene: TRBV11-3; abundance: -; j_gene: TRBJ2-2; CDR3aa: CASSWGVTGELFF; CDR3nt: TGTGCCAGCAGCTGGGGGGTGACCGGGGAGCTGTTTTTT
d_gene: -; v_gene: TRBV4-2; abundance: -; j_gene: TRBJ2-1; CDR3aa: CASSQGLWLSSYNEQFF; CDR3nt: TGTGCCAGCAGCCAGGGACTTTGGTTGAGCTCCTACAATGAGCAGTTCTTC
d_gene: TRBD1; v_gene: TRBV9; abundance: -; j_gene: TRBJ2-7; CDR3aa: CASSVGGRGIHEQYF; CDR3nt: TGTGCCAGCAGCGTAGGGGGCAGGGGGATCCACGAGCAGTACTTC
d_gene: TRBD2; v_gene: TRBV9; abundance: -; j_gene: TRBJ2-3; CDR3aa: CASSSRGRTSVATDTQYF; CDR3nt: TGTGCCAGCAGCTCCCGGGGGAGGACTAGCGTTGCCACAGATACGCAGTATTTT
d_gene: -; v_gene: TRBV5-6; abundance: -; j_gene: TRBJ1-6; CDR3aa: CASSLPGLASPLHF; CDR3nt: TGTGCCAGCAGTTTACCAGGGTTGGCTTCACCCCTCCACTTT
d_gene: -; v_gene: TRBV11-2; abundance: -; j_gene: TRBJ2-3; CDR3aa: CASSLRGGDTQYF; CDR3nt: TGTGCCAGCAGCCTTAGAGGGGGAGATACGCAGTATTTT
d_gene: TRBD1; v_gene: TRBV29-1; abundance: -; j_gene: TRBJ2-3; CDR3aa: CSAEEGGGDTQYF; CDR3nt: TGCAGCGCTGAAGAAGGGGGCGGAGATACGCAGTATTTT
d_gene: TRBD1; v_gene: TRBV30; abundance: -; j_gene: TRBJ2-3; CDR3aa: CAWGQGGDTQYF; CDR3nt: TGTGCCTGGGGACAGGGGGGAGATACGCAGTATTTT
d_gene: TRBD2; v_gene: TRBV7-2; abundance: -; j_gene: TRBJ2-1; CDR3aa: CASSLILAGGTYNEQFF; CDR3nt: TGTGCCAGCAGCTTAATACTAGCGGGAGGTACCTACAATGAGCAGTTCTTC
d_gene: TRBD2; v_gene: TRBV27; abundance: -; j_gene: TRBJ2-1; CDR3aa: CASSFGTSVYNEQFF; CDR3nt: TGTGCCAGCAGTTTCGGGACTAGCGTCTACAATGAGCAGTTCTTC
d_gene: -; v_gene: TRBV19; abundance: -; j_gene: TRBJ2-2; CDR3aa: CASSISRFGELFF; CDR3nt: TGTGCCAGTAGTATAAGCAGGTTTGGGGAGCTGTTTTTT
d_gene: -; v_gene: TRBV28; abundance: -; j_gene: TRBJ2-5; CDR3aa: CASSRIGALQETQYF; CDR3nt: TGTGCCAGCAGTCGAATAGGGGCCCTGCAGGAGACCCAGTACTTC
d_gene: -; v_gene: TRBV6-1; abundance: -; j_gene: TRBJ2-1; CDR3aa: CASSEFFDEQFF; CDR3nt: TGTGCCAGCAGTGAATTCTTCGATGAGCAGTTCTTC
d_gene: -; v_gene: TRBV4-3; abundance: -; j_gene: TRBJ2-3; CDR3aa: CASSQVGGIDTQYF; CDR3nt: TGCGCCAGCAGCCAAGTCGGGGGAATAGATACGCAGTATTTT
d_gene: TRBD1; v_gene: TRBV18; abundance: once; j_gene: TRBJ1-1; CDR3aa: CASSLGTVEAFF; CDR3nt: TGTGCCAGCTCACTGGGGACAGTTGAAGCTTTCTTT
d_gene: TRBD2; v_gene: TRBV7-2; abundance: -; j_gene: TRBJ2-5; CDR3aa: CASSLVGAGGIETQYF; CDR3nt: TGTGCCAGCAGCTTAGTGGGAGCGGGGGGGATAGAGACCCAGTACTTC
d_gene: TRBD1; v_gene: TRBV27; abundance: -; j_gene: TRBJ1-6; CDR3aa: CASSSEGASSPLHF; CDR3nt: TGTGCCAGCAGTTCCGAGGGGGCTAGTTCACCCCTCCACTTT
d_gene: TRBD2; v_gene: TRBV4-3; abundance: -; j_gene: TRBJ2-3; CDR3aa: CASSQETGGRTQYF; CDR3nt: TGCGCCAGCAGCCAAGAGACGGGGGGGCGGACGCAGTATTTT
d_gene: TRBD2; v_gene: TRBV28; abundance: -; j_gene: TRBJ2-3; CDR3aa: CASNRNPGLVTDTQYF; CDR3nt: TGTGCCAGCAATCGAAACCCGGGACTAGTAACAGATACGCAGTATTTT
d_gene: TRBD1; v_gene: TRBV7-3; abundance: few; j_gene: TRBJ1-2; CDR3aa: CASSPGQLYGYTF; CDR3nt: TGTGCCAGCAGCCCGGGACAGCTCTATGGCTACACCTTC
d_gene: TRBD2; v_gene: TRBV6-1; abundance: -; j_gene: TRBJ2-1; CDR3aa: CASTGTSFVGEQFF; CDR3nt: TGTGCCAGCACCGGGACTAGCTTCGTCGGTGAGCAGTTCTTC
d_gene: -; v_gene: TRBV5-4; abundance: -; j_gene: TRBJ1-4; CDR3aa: CASSTARGTNEKLFF; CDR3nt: TGTGCCAGCAGCACCGCCAGGGGAACTAATGAAAAACTGTTTTTT
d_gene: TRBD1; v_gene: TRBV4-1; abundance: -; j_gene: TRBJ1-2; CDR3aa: CASSQSQRGRLYGYTF; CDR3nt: TGCGCCAGCAGCCAATCCCAGAGGGGGCGCCTCTATGGCTACACCTTC
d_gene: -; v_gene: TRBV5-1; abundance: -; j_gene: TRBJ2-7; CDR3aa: CASSLGETAYEQYF; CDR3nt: TGCGCCAGCAGCTTGGGAGAGACAGCCTACGAGCAGTACTTC
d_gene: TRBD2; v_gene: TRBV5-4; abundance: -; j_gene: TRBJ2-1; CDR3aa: CASSNLPGLGGNEQFF; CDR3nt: TGTGCCAGCAGCAACCTACCGGGACTAGGAGGCAATGAGCAGTTCTTC
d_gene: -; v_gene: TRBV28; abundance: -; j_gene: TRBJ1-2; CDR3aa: CASSFLDKGPYGYTF; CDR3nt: TGTGCCAGCAGTTTTTTGGACAAGGGGCCCTATGGCTACACCTTC
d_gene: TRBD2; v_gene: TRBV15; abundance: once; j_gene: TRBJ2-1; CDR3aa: CATSSGYNEQFF; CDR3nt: TGTGCCACATCTAGCGGGTACAATGAGCAGTTCTTC
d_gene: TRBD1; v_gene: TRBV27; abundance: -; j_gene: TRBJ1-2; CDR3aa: CASSLPGQGYTF; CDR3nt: TGTGCCAGCAGTCTACCGGGACAGGGCTACACCTTC
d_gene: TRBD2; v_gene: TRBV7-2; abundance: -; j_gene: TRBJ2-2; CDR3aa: CASTYIAGGAGELFF; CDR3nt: TGTGCCAGCACCTACATTGCGGGAGGTGCCGGGGAGCTGTTTTTT
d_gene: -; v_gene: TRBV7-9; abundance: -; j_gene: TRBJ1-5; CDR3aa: CASSSDSLDSNQPQHF; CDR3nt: TGTGCCAGCAGCTCCGACAGCCTAGATAGCAATCAGCCCCAGCATTTT
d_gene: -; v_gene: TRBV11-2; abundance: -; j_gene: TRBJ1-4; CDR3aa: CASSLGSGEKLFF; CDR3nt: TGTGCCAGCAGCTTAGGGAGTGGGGAAAAACTGTTTTTT
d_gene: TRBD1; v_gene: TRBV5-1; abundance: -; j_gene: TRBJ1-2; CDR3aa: CASSSTGTSYGYTF; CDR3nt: TGCGCCAGCAGCTCGACAGGGACCTCCTATGGCTACACCTTC
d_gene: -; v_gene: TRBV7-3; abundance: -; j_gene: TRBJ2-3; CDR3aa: CASSLQPGGTDTQYF; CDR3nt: TGTGCCAGCAGCTTACAGCCGGGGGGCACAGATACGCAGTATTTT
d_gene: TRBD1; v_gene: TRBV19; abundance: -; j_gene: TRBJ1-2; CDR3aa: CASSAPGQGDGYTF; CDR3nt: TGTGCCAGTAGTGCACCGGGACAGGGAGATGGCTACACCTTC
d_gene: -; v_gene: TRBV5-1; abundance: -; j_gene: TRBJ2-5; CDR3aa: CASSLGTSQETQYF; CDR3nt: TGCGCCAGCAGCTTGGGCACTTCACAAGAGACCCAGTACTTC
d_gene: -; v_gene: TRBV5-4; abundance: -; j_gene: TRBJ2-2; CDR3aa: CASSLGAPTNTGELFF; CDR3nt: TGTGCCAGCAGCTTGGGGGCCCCCACCAACACCGGGGAGCTGTTTTTT
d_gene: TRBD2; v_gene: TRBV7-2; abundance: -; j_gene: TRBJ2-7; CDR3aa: CASSLNGLAGSEQYF; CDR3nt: TGTGCCAGCAGCTTAAATGGGCTAGCGGGTTCCGAGCAGTACTTC
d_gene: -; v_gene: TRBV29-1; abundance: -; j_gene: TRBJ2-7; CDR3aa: CSVEAGRGAYEQYF; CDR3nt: TGCAGCGTTGAAGCCGGGAGAGGGGCCTACGAGCAGTACTTC
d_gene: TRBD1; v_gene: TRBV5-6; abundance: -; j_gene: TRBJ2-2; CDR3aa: CASSLPGQGKSGELFF; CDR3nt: TGTGCCAGCAGCTTGCCGGGACAGGGGAAAAGCGGGGAGCTGTTTTTT
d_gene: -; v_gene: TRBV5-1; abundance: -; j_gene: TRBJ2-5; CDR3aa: CASRPEGKYQETQYF; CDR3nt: TGCGCCAGCCGTCCAGAGGGAAAGTACCAAGAGACCCAGTACTTC
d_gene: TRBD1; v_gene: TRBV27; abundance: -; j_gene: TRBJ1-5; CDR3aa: CASSYGTGDNQPQHF; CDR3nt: TGTGCCAGCAGTTATGGGACAGGGGATAACCAGCCCCAGCATTTT
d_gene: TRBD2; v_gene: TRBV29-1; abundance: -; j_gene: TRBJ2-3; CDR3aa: CSVGAGGPDTQYF; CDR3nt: TGCAGCGTTGGAGCGGGGGGGCCAGATACGCAGTATTTT
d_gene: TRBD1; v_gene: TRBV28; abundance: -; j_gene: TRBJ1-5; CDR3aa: CASSLSGGYEPQHF; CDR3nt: TGTGCCAGCAGTTTATCAGGGGGCTATGAGCCCCAGCATTTT
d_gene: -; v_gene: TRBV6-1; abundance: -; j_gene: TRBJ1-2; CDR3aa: CASLWEAAYGYTF; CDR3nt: TGTGCCAGCCTTTGGGAGGCCGCATATGGCTACACCTTC
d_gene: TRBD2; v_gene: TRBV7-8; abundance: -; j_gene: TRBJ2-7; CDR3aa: CASSSTSGEFYEQYF; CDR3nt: TGTGCCAGCAGCTCAACTAGCGGGGAATTTTACGAGCAGTACTTC
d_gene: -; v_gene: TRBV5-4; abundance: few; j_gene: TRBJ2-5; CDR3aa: CASREGVSREGETQYF; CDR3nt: TGTGCCAGCAGGGAGGGGGTCTCCAGGGAGGGCGAGACCCAGTACTTC
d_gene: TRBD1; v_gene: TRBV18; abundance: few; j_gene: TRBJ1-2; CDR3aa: CASSKDREAYGYTF; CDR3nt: TGTGCCAGCTCTAAGGACAGGGAGGCTTATGGCTACACCTTC
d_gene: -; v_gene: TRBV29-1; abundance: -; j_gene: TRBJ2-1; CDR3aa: CSALLGGTYNEQFF; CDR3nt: TGCAGCGCCCTCCTGGGGGGAACCTACAATGAGCAGTTCTTC